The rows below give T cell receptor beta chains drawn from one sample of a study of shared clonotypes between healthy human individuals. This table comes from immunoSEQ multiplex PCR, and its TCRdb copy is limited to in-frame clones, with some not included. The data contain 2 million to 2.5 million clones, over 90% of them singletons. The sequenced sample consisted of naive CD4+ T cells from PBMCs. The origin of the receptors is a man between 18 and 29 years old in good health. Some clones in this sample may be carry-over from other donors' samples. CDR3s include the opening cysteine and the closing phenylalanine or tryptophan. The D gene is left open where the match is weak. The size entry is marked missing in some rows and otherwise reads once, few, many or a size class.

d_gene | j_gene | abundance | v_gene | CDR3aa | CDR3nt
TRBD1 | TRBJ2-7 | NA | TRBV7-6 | CASVSREDRGPYEQYF | TGTGCCAGCGTCTCCCGTGAGGACAGGGGGCCCTACGAGCAGTACTTC
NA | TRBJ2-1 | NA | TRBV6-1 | CASILGLLYNEQFF | NA
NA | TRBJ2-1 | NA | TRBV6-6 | CASSERANSYNEQFF | TGTGCCAGCAGTGAGCGGGCAAACTCCTACAATGAGCAGTTCTTC
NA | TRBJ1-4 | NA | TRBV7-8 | CASTLTSLRANEKLFF | TGTGCCAGCACCCTCACTTCGTTAAGGGCTAATGAAAAACTGTTTTTT
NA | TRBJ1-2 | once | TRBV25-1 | CASSATGPYGYTF | TGTGCCAGCAGTGCGACAGGACCCTATGGCTACACCTTC
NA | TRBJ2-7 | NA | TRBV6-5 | CASSYSLYAAYEQYF | TGTGCCAGCAGTTACTCGTTGTACGCAGCCTACGAGCAGTACTTC
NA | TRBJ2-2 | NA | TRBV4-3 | CASSQGGGRGELFF | TGCGCCAGCAGCCAGGGAGGGGGTAGAGGGGAGCTGTTTTTT
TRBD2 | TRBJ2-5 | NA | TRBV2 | CASSEGVAGGQETQYF | TGTGCCAGCAGCGAAGGGGTGGCGGGAGGCCAAGAGACCCAGTACTTC
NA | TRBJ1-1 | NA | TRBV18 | CASSPQAGAEAFF | TGTGCCAGCTCACCACAGGCAGGTGCTGAAGCTTTCTTT
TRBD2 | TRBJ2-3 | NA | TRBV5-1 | CASSPGLASDTQYF | TGCGCCAGCAGCCCGGGACTAGCGTCAGATACGCAGTATTTT
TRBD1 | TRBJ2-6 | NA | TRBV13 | CASSPRNRDRAAGANVLTF | TGTGCCAGCAGCCCGCGAAACCGGGACAGGGCGGCTGGGGCCAACGTCCTGACTTTC
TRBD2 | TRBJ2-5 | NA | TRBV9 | CASSAGGAGQETQYF | TGTGCCAGCAGCGCCGGGGGGGCAGGGCAAGAGACCCAGTACTTC
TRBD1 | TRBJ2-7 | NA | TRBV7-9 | CASSTGRDRVYEQYF | TGTGCCAGCAGCACCGGGCGGGACAGGGTTTACGAGCAGTACTTC
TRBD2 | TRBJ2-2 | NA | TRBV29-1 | CSVDRLAGTGELFF | TGCAGCGTTGATCGTCTAGCGGGCACCGGGGAGCTGTTTTTT
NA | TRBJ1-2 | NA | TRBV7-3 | CASSRDTHYGYTF | TGTGCCAGCAGCAGGGACACCCACTATGGCTACACCTTC
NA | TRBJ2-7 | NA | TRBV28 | CASRPFQLSGSYEQYF | TGTGCCAGCAGACCCTTTCAGCTGAGCGGGTCATACGAGCAGTACTTC
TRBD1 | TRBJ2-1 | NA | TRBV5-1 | CASSPDRVTYNEQFF | TGCGCCAGCAGCCCGGACAGGGTCACGTACAATGAGCAGTTCTTC
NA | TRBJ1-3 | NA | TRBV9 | CASSPGAGSGNTIYF | TGTGCCAGCAGCCCCGGGGCCGGCTCTGGAAACACCATATATTTT
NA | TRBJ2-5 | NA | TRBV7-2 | CASSQLVGVETQYF | TGTGCCAGCAGCCAACTGGTGGGCGTGGAGACCCAGTACTTC
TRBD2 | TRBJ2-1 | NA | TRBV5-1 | CASSKTSGRAGSNEQFF | TGCGCCAGCAGCAAGACTAGCGGGAGGGCTGGGAGCAATGAGCAGTTCTTC
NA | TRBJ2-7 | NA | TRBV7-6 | CASSFSALQGPGGEQYF | TGTGCCAGCAGCTTCTCGGCTCTCCAGGGGCCGGGGGGAGAGCAGTACTTC
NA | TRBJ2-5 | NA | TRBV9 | CASSVAGEGETQYF | TGTGCCAGCAGCGTAGCGGGAGAGGGGGAGACCCAGTACTTC
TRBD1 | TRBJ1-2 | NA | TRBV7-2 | CASNAQGTDYGYTF | TGTGCCAGCAACGCCCAAGGGACAGATTATGGCTACACCTTC
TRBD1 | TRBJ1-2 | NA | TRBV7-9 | CASSLRAGGNYGYTF | TGTGCCAGCAGCTTAAGGGCAGGGGGGAACTATGGCTACACCTTC
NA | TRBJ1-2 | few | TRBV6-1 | CASSEAGDAYGYTF | TGTGCCAGCAGTGAAGCAGGGGACGCCTATGGCTACACCTTC
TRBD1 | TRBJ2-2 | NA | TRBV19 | CASSTGQGWDELFF | TGTGCCAGTAGTACCGGACAGGGATGGGATGAGCTGTTTTTT
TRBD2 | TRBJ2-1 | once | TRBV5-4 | CASSASGSAYNEQFF | TGTGCCAGCAGCGCAAGCGGGAGCGCCTACAATGAGCAGTTCTTC
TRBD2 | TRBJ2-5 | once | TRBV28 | CASGLYPRAGGYQETQYF | TGTGCCAGCGGGCTTTATCCGCGAGCGGGAGGGTACCAAGAGACCCAGTACTTC
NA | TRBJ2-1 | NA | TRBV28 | CASRPGGSLSGGQGNEQFF | TGTGCCAGCAGACCAGGGGGGTCATTGAGCGGAGGGCAAGGGAATGAGCAGTTCTTC
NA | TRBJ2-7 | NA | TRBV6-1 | CASSELPLGEQYF | TGTGCCAGCAGTGAGTTGCCCTTAGGCGAGCAGTACTTC
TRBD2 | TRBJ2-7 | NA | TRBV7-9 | CASSRPTSGTYEQYF | TGTGCCAGCAGCCGACCGACTAGCGGAACCTACGAGCAGTACTTC
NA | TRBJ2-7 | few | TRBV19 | CASSIRGANEQYF | TGTGCCAGTAGTATACGTGGTGCAAACGAGCAGTACTTC
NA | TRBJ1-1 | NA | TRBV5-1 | CASSFQGGVSTEAFF | TGCGCCAGCAGCTTTCAAGGGGGAGTGAGCACTGAAGCTTTCTTT
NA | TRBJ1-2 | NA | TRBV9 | CASSTRDGGRYTF | TGTGCCAGCAGCACGCGGGACGGAGGGCGCTACACCTTC
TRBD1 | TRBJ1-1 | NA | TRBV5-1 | CASSSIPGQGVNTEAFF | TGCGCCAGCAGCTCCATCCCGGGACAGGGGGTGAACACTGAAGCTTTCTTT
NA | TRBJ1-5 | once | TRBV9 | CASSVLDSNQPQHF | TGTGCCAGCAGCGTACTCGACAGCAATCAGCCCCAGCATTTT
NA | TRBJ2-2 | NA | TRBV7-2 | CASSLGITGELFF | TGTGCCAGCAGCTTAGGAATCACCGGGGAGCTGTTTTTT
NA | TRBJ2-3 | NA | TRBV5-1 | CASSLAWGSGTDTQYF | TGCGCCAGCAGCTTGGCTTGGGGGAGTGGCACAGATACGCAGTATTTT
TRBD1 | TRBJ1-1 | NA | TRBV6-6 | CASSFYRGGTEAFF | TGTGCCAGCAGTTTTTACAGGGGGGGGACTGAAGCTTTCTTT
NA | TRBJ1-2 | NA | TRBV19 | CASSAGQSYGYTF | TGTGCCAGTAGTGCCGGACAGAGCTATGGCTACACCTTC
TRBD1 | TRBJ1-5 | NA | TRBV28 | CASGRGQGQPQHF | TGTGCCAGTGGCAGGGGGCAGGGTCAGCCCCAGCATTTT
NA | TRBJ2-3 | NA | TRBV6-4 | CASSRVDLASTDTQYF | TGTGCCAGCAGTCGGGTGGACTTAGCCTCCACAGATACGCAGTATTTT
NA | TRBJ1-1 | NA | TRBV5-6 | CASSLRQGYTEAFF | TGTGCCAGCAGCTTGCGTCAGGGATACACTGAAGCTTTCTTT
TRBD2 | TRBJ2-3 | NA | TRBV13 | CASSGRLAVTDTQYF | TGTGCCAGCAGCGGCAGACTAGCGGTCACAGATACGCAGTATTTT
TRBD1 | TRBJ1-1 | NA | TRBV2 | CASSEALTGKGEAFF | TGTGCCAGCAGTGAAGCGCTGACAGGGAAGGGTGAAGCTTTCTTT
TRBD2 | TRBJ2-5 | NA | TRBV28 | CASSRGRTSGLQETQYF | TGTGCCAGCAGTAGGGGGAGGACTAGCGGCCTACAAGAGACCCAGTACTTC
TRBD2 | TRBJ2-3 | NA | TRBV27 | CASSSTLRLAGSGSSTDTQYF | TGTGCCAGCAGTTCCACATTGAGACTAGCTGGGTCGGGGTCTAGCACAGATACGCAGTATTTT
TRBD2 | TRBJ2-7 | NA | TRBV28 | CASRLDWEGPTDF | TGTGCCAGCAGGCTCGATTGGGAGGGGCCGACCGACTTC
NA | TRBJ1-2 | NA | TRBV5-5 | CASSLGISREYYGYTF | TGTGCCAGCAGCCTAGGAATCAGCAGGGAATACTATGGCTACACCTTC
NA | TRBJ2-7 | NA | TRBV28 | CASSSSPIYEQYF | TGTGCCAGCAGTTCCTCCCCTATCTACGAGCAGTACTTC
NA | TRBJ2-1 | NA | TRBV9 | CASSARNRAVYNEQFF | TGTGCCAGCAGCGCGAGGAACAGGGCCGTGTACAATGAGCAGTTCTTC
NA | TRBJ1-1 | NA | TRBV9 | CASSVEGFNTEAFF | TGTGCCAGCAGCGTAGAGGGGTTTAACACTGAAGCTTTCTTT
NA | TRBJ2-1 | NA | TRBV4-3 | CASSQETPYNEQFF | TGCGCCAGCAGCCAAGAGACGCCGTACAATGAGCAGTTCTTC
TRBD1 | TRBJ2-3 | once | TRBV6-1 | CASSASGTGGRDTQYF | TGTGCCAGCAGTGCCTCCGGGACAGGGGGCCGGGATACGCAGTATTTT